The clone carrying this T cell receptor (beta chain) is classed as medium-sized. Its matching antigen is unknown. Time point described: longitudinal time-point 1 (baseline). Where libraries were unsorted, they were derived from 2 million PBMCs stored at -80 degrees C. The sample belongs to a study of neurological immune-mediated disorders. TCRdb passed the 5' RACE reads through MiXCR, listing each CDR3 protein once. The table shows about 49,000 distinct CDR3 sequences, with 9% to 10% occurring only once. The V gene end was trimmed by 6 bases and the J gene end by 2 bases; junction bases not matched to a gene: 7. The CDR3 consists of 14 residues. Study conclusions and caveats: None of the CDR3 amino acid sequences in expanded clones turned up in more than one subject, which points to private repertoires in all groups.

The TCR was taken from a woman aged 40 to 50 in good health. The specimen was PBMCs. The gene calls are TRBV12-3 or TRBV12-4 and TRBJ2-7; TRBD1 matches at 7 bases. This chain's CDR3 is CASSDGTDAYEQYF. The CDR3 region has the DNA TGTGCCAGCAGCGACGGGACAGATGCCTACGAGCAGTACTTC.